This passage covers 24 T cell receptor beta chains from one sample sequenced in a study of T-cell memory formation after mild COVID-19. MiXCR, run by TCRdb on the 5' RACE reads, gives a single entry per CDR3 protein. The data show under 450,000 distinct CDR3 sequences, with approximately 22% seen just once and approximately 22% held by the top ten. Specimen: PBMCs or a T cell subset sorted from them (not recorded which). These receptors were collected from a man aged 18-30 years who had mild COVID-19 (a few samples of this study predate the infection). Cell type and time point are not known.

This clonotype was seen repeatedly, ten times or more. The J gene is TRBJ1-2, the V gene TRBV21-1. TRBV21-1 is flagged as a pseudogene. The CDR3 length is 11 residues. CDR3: CASSEADGYTF. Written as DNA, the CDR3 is TGTGCCAGCAGCGAGGCCGATGGCTACACCTTC.

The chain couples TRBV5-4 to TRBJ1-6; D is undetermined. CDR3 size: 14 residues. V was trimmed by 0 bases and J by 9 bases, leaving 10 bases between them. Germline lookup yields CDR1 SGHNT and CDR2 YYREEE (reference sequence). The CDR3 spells CASSLASTRSPLHF. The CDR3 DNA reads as TGTGCCAGCAGCTTGGCATCCACCCGTTCACCCCTCCACTTT.

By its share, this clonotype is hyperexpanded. In DNA, the CDR3 is TGTGCCAGCAGTTTTTGGACACCCTACGAGCAGTACTTC. It encodes CASSFWTPYEQYF. The V call is TRBV12-3 or TRBV12-4, the J call TRBJ2-7, with D perhaps matching TRBD1 (5 bases). This CDR3 is built from 13 residues. Trimming took 3 bases from V and 2 from J, leaving 8 bases between them.

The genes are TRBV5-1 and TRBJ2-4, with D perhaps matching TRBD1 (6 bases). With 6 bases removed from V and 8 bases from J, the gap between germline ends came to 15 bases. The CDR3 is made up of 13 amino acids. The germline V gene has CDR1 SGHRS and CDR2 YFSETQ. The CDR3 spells CASTTGRLDIQYF. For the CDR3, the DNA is TGCGCCAGCACCACAGGGCGGTTGGACATTCAGTACTTC. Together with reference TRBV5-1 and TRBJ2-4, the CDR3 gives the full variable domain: KAGVTQTPRYLIKTRGQQVTLSCSPISGHRSVSWYQQTPGQGLQFLFEYFSETQRNKGNFPGRFSGRQFSNSRSEMNVSTLELGDSALYLCASTTGRLDIQYFGAGTRLSVL.

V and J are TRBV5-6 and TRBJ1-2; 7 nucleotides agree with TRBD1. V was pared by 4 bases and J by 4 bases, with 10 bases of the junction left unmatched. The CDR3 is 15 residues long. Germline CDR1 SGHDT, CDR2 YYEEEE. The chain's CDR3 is CASSHQGEMVYGYTF. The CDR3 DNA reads TGTGCCAGCAGCCACCAGGGGGAGATGGTCTATGGCTACACCTTC.

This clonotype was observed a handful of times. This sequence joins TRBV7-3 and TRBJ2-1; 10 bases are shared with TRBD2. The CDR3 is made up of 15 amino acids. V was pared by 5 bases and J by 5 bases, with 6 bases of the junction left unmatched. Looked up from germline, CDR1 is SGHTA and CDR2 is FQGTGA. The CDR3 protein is CASSLTSGADNEQFF. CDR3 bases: TGTGCCAGCAGCCTCACTAGCGGGGCGGACAATGAGCAGTTCTTC. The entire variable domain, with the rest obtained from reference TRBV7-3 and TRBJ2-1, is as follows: GAGVSQTPSNKVTEKGKYVELRCDPISGHTALYWYRQSLGQGPEFLIYFQGTGAADDSGLPNDRFFAVRPEGSVSTLKIQRTERGDSAVYLCASSLTSGADNEQFFGPGTRLTVL.

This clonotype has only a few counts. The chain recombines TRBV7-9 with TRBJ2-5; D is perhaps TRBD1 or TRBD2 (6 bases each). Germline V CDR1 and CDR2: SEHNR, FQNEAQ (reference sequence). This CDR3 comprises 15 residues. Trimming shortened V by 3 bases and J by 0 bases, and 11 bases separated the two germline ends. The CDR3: CASSFGGEYQETQYF. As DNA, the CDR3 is TGTGCCAGCAGCTTCGGGGGCGAGTACCAAGAGACCCAGTACTTC.

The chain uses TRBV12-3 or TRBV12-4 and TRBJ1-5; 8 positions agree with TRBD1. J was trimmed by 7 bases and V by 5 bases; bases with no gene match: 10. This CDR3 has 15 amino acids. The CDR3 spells CASSGPGGEQQPQHF. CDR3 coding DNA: TGTGCCAGCAGTGGACCAGGGGGCGAACAACAGCCCCAGCATTTT.

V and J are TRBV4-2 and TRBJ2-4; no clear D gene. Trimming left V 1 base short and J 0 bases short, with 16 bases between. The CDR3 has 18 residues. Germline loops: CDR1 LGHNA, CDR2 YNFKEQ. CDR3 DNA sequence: TGTGCCAGCAGCCAAGTTGAGGACGCGATCAGAGCCAAAAACATTCAGTACTTC. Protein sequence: CASSQVEDAIRAKNIQYF.

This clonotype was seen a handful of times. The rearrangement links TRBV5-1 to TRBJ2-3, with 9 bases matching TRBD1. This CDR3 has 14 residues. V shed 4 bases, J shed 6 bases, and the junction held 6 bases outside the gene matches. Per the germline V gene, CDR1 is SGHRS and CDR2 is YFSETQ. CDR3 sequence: CASSKGTGKDTQYF. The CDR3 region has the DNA TGCGCCAGCAGCAAGGGGACAGGGAAGGATACGCAGTATTTT.

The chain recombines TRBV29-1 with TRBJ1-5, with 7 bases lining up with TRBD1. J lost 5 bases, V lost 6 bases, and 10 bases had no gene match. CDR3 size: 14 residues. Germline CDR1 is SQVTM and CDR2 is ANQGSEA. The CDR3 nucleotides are TGCAGCGTCCCCGGGACAGTCGGGGATCAGCCCCAGCATTTT. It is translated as CSVPGTVGDQPQHF.

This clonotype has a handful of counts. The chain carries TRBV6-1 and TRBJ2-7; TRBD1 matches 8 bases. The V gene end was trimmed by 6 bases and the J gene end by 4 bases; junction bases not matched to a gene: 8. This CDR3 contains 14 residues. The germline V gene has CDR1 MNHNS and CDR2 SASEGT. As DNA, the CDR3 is TGTGCCAGCAGGACAGGGGTTCAATCGTACGAGCAGTACTTC. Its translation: CASRTGVQSYEQYF.

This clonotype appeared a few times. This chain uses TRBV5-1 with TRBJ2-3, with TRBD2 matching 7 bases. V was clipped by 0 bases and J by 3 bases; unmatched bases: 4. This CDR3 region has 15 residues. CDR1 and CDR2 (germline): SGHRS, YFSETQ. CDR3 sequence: CASSLGPAGTDTQYF. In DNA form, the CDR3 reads TGCGCCAGCAGCTTGGGGCCAGCGGGGACAGATACGCAGTATTTT.

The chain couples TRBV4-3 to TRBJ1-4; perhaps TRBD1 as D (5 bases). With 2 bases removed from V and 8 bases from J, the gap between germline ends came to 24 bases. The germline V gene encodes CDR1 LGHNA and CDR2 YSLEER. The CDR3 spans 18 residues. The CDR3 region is CASSQRPPGTPGHEKLFF. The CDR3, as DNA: TGCGCCAGCAGCCAAAGGCCACCCGGAACCCCCGGACACGAAAAACTGTTTTTT.

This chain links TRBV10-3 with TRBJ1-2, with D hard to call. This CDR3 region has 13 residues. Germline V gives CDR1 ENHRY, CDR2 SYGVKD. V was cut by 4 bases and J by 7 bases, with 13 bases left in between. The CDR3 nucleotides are TGTGCCATCAGTGTGTCCCGCGCCTTTGGCTACACCTTC. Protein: CAISVSRAFGYTF.

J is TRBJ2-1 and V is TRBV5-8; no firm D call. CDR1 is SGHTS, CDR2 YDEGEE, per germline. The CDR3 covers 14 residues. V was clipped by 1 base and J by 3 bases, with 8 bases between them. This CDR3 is CASSLLQDYNEQFF. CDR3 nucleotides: TGTGCCAGCAGCTTGCTCCAGGACTACAATGAGCAGTTCTTC.

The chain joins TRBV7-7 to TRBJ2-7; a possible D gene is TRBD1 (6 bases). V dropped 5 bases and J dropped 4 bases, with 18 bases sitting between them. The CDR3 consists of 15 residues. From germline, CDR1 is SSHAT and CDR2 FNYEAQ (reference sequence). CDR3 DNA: TGTGCCAGCAGCAGAGGACAGCTGGGGGATTACGAGCAGTACTTC. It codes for CASSRGQLGDYEQYF.

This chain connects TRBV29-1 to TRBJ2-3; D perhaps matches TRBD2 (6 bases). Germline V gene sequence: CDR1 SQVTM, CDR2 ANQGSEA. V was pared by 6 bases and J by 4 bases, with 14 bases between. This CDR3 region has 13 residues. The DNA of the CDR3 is TGCAGCGTGACGGTTAGACTAGCAGATACGCAGTATTTT. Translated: CSVTVRLADTQYF.

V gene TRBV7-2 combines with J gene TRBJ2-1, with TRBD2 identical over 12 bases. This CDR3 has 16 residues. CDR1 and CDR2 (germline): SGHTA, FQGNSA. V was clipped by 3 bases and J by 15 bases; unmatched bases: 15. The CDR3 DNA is TGTGCCAGCAGCTTCTTAATGACTAGCGGGGGAGCCCCGCCGTTCTTC. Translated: CASSFLMTSGGAPPFF.

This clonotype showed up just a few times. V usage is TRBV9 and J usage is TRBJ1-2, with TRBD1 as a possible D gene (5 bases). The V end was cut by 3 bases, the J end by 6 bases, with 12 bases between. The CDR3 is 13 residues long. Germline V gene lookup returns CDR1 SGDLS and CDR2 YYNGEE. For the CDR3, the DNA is TGTGCCAGCAGCGACCCGGGGCGCGATGGCTACACCTTC. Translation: CASSDPGRDGYTF.

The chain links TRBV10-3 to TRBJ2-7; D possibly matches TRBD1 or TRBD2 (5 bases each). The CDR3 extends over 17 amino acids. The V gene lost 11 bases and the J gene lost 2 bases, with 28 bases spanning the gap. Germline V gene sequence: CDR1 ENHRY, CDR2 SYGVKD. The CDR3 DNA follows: TGTGCCGTTAACAGGAGGCTAAACCTGACGGGGCCCTACGAGCAGTACTTC. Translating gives CAVNRRLNLTGPYEQYF.

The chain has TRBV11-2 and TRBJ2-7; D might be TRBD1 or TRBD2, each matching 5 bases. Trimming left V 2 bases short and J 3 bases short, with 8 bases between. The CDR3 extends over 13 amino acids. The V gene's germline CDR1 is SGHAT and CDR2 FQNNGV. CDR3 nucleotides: TGTGCCAGCAGCTTAACGGGGCTCTACGAGCAGTACTTC. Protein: CASSLTGLYEQYF.

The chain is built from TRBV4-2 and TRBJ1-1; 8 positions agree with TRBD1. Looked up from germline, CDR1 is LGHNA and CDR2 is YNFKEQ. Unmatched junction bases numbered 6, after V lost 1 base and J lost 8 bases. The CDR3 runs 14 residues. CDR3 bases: TGTGCCAGCAGCCAAGTACAGGGGGGTTCCGAAGCTTTCTTT. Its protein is CASSQVQGGSEAFF.

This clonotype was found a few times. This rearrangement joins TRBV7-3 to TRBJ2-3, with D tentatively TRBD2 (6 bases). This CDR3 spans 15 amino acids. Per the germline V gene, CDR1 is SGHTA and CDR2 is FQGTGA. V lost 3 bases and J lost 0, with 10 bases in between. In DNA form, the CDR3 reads TGTGCCAGCAGCTTTAGGAGCGGGAGCACAGATACGCAGTATTTT. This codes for CASSFRSGSTDTQYF.